This T cell receptor beta chain was profiled in a study of T cells in Graves' hyperthyroidism and ophthalmopathy. For the study at large: Peripheral blood was obtained at initial diagnosis, preceding any treatment. Overall study findings and caveats: A model built on 13 V-J features separated ophthalmopathy from stable hyperthyroidism.

The authors took PBMCs from 10 ml fresh peripheral blood. What was amplified from RNA transcripts were TCR beta CDR3 regions. The study used the HTBI primer set for a first-round RT-PCR of the TCR CDR3. TCRdb recomputed calls from the multiplex PCR reads with MiXCR, one row per CDR3 protein. The sample contains about 680,000 distinct CDR3 sequences, approximately 40% of which appear only once. V lost 7 bases to trimming and J lost 3 bases, with 18 bases between them. Germline lookup yields CDR1 GTSNPN and CDR2 SVGIG (reference sequence). This CDR3 contains 14 residues. Note on this clonotype: The antigen is unknown.

The source material was blood. The V gene is TRBV30, the J gene TRBJ1-2, with D perhaps TRBD1 (5 bases). The TCR sequence derives from a woman aged 40 to 49 with Graves' hyperthyroidism. In DNA, the CDR3 is TGTGCCTCCGCGGGTACAGGAGGTTACTATGGCTACACCTTC. It specifies CASAGTGGYYGYTF.